One sample yielded the 16 T cell receptor beta chains listed below, sequenced in a study of glioma-infiltrating T cells after dendritic cell vaccination. This table comes from immunoSEQ multiplex PCR, and its TCRdb copy is limited to in-frame clones, with some not included. The sample has 80,000 to 95,000 clones, roughly 84% seen once; the top ten hold roughly 2.9%. Sequencing used blood, obtained before dendritic cell vaccination. All receptors come from a human donor with glioblastoma.

This clone was detected only once. The CDR3 here is CASSGTSGDEQFF. As DNA, the CDR3 is TGTGCCAGCAGCGGGACTAGTGGGGATGAGCAGTTCTTC. The chain joins TRBV9 to TRBJ2-1; 7 bases align to TRBD2. CDR1 is SGDLS and CDR2 is YYNGEE in the germline V gene. Trimming removed 3 bases from V and 8 bases from J; junction bases left unmatched: 5. The CDR3 covers 13 residues.

V gene TRBV27 combines with J gene TRBJ2-3; a possible D gene is TRBD2 (5 bases). V was clipped by 8 bases and J by 0 bases, with 27 bases between them. Germline loops: CDR1 MNHEY, CDR2 SMNVEV (reference sequence). The CDR3 covers 19 residues. The CDR3 spells CASARRSGSWSSSTDTQYF. CDR3 nucleotides: TGTGCCAGCGCCCGCCGGAGCGGCTCATGGAGTTCCAGCACAGATACGCAGTATTTT.

The V and J genes are TRBV5-1 and TRBJ2-1; D possibly corresponds to TRBD2 (6 bases). Germline-derived CDR1 and CDR2 are SGHRS and YFSETQ. The germline V and J ends were trimmed by 4 bases and 3 bases, with 14 bases remaining between them. The CDR3 is 15 residues long. CDR3 coding DNA: TGCGCCAGCAGCCTGGGCCCCGGGAGCTACAATGAGCAGTTCTTC. It encodes CASSLGPGSYNEQFF.

The V gene is TRBV4-3, the J gene TRBJ2-1; 11 nucleotides align to TRBD2. Germline V gives CDR1 LGHNA, CDR2 YSLEER. The CDR3 length is 15 residues. The trim removed 1 base at V and 5 bases at J, leaving 1 base unmatched. The CDR3, as DNA: TGCGCCAGCAGCCAAGGACTAGCGGGAAACAATGAGCAGTTCTTC. The encoded protein is CASSQGLAGNNEQFF.

This clone was counted a few times. In DNA form, the CDR3 reads TGTGCCAGCAGTCCCCTAGCTGGGACAGGGCGTGGCTACACCTTC. This gives the protein CASSPLAGTGRGYTF. V gene TRBV6-5 combines with J gene TRBJ1-2; 9 bases align to TRBD1. The germline CDR1 and CDR2 sequences are MNHEY and SVGAGI. CDR3 length equals 15 residues. With V trimmed by 5 bases and J by 7 bases, 11 bases remained unmatched.

The chain employs TRBV5-4 and TRBJ2-1; D not resolved. In germline, CDR1 is SGHNT, CDR2 YYREEE (reference sequence). The length of the CDR3 is 15 residues. V dropped 0 bases and J dropped 7 bases, with 14 bases sitting between them. Here the CDR3 reads CASSLVFGPTNEQFF. The DNA for the CDR3 is TGTGCCAGCAGCTTGGTTTTTGGGCCCACGAATGAGCAGTTCTTC.

Concerning this clone itself: Different DNA sequences within this sample yield the same CDR3. The rearrangement joins TRBV14 to TRBJ1-2; TRBD1 is a possible D gene (5 bases). Germline V lookup: CDR1 SGHDN, CDR2 FVKESK. V lost 2 bases, J lost 6 bases, and 10 bases lay in between. The CDR3 spans 13 residues. CDR3 in DNA: TGTGCCAGCAGCCAATCGGGGGAACATGGCTACACCTTC. It codes for CASSQSGEHGYTF.

This clone was recorded only once. The chain employs TRBV2 and TRBJ2-5; D unclear. CDR1 and CDR2 from the germline V gene are SNHLY and FYNNEI. The V end was cut by 0 bases, the J end by 5 bases, with 13 bases between. This CDR3 is built from 15 residues. CDR3 sequence (DNA): TGTGCCAGCAGTGAAGCCGGTAGCCCCATCGAGACCCAGTACTTC. Translated, it gives CASSEAGSPIETQYF.

V and J are TRBV5-1 and TRBJ1-2; TRBD1 agrees at 7 bases. The CDR3 length is 14 residues. The germline gives CDR1 SGHRS, CDR2 YFSETQ. V was pared by 4 bases and J by 3 bases, with 6 bases of the junction left unmatched. In DNA form, the CDR3 reads TGCGCCAGCAGCCAGCTACAGGGGTACTATGGCTACACCTTC. Amino acids: CASSQLQGYYGYTF.

The chain couples TRBV19 to TRBJ2-7; 7 nucleotides line up with TRBD1. The CDR3 consists of 15 residues. Germline assignment: CDR1 LNHDA and CDR2 SQIVND (reference sequence). V was clipped by 2 bases and J by 2 bases; unmatched bases: 6. The chain's CDR3 is CASSIRGRPTYEQYF. CDR3 DNA sequence: TGTGCCAGTAGTATAAGGGGGCGGCCTACCTACGAGCAGTACTTC.

The chain uses TRBV15 and TRBJ2-3; the match to TRBD1 covers 9 bases. The germline CDR1 and CDR2 sequences are LNHNV and YYDKDF (reference sequence). This CDR3 has 15 residues. The V segment lost 5 bases and the J segment 3 bases; nucleotides outside the gene matches: 6. CDR3 sequence: CATSYRGRTTDTQYF. The CDR3 bases are TGTGCCACCAGCTACAGGGGGCGTACAACAGATACGCAGTATTTT.

This clone was seen just once. The V gene is TRBV5-1, the J gene TRBJ1-6, with TRBD1 matching 8 bases. This CDR3 region has 17 residues. Unmatched junction bases numbered 15, after V lost 4 bases and J lost 9 bases. CDR1 is SGHRS and CDR2 is YFSETQ in the germline V gene. For the CDR3, the DNA is TGCGCCAGCAGCCTGGCAGGGGGCCTTAATACAGTTTCACCCCTCCACTTT. Residues: CASSLAGGLNTVSPLHF.

V gene TRBV7-3 combines with J gene TRBJ2-3; D possibly corresponds to TRBD2 (6 bases). The CDR3 runs 16 residues. Germline V gene sequence: CDR1 SGHTA, CDR2 FQGTGA. The V gene lost 5 bases and the J gene lost 0 bases, with 15 bases spanning the gap. CDR3 amino acids: CASSESMSGSTDTQYF. Here the CDR3 DNA reads TGTGCCAGCAGCGAATCCATGAGCGGGAGCACAGATACGCAGTATTTT.

The J gene is TRBJ1-2, the V gene TRBV7-9; D perhaps matches TRBD1 (5 bases). CDR3 length: 16 residues. Germline assignment: CDR1 SEHNR and CDR2 FQNEAQ (reference sequence). The V end was cut by 0 bases, the J end by 7 bases, with 18 bases between. The CDR3 region is CASSLASTVGAGGYTF. In nucleotides, the CDR3 is TGTGCCAGCAGCTTAGCCTCCACAGTTGGGGCCGGTGGCTACACCTTC.

The chain recombines TRBV27 with TRBJ2-3, with D unclear. Trimming took 4 bases from V and 7 from J, leaving 9 bases between them. In germline, CDR1 is MNHEY, CDR2 SMNVEV (reference sequence). CDR3 length equals 12 residues. CDR3 in DNA: TGTGCCAGCAGTTCCCTGGGCTATACGCAGTATTTT. Translation gives CASSSLGYTQYF.

The chain has TRBV6-6 and TRBJ1-2; possibly TRBD1 for D (5 bases). V lost 0 bases, J lost 8 bases, and 13 bases lay in between. The CDR3 consists of 14 residues. Germline CDR1 reads MNHNY; CDR2 reads SVGAGI (reference sequence). The DNA of the CDR3 is TGTGCCAGCAGTTACTCCGGCAGGGTTGACGGCTACACCTTC. This codes for CASSYSGRVDGYTF.